The 21 T cell receptor beta chains presented below share a single source sample, sequenced in a study of PD-L1 blockade in urothelial cancer. Produced via immunoSEQ multiplex PCR; TCRdb's table is partial and in-frame only. Here the sample spans about 110,000 clones, approximately 85% being singletons. The sample was PBMCs, taken around atezolizumab (anti-PD-L1) treatment. The receptors derive from a man between 45 and 60 years old with urothelial cancer.

This chain links TRBV30 with TRBJ1-4, with 11 bases matching TRBD1. This CDR3 has 14 residues. J lost 5 bases, V lost 5 bases, and 4 bases had no gene match. In germline, CDR1 is GTSNPN, CDR2 SVGIG (reference sequence). The CDR3 DNA is TGTGCCTGGGGGGACAGGGGGAAAAATGAAAAACTGTTTTTT. Its translation is CAWGDRGKNEKLFF.

The rearrangement links TRBV28 to TRBJ1-5, with no clear D. This CDR3 region has 15 residues. Trimming removed 6 bases from V and 6 bases from J, with 18 bases in between. CDR1 and CDR2 from the germline V gene are MDHEN and SYDVKM. CDR3 DNA: TGTGCCAGCAGCCTACAGCGGGCGCGTACTCAGCCCCAGCATTTT. Residues: CASSLQRARTQPQHF.

This clone was observed a handful of times. The chain is built from TRBV7-9 and TRBJ2-2; 13 bases line up with TRBD2. CDR1 and CDR2 from the germline V gene are SEHNR and FQNEAQ (reference sequence). The trim removed 11 bases at V and 0 bases at J, leaving 3 bases unmatched. The CDR3 is 15 residues long. The CDR3 sequence: CAGGTSGTNTGELFF. The DNA of the CDR3 is TGTGCCGGCGGGACTAGCGGGACGAACACCGGGGAGCTGTTTTTT.

This chain uses TRBV6-1 with TRBJ1-6; maybe TRBD1 (6 bases). Germline CDR1 is MNHNS and CDR2 is SASEGT. The CDR3 contains 15 residues. V was cut by 2 bases and J by 5 bases, with 10 bases left in between. The CDR3 coding sequence is TGTGCCAGCAGTGAATCCACAGGGAATAATTCACCCCTCCACTTT. This gives the protein CASSESTGNNSPLHF.

A single count supports this clone. V gene TRBV9 combines with J gene TRBJ2-1; 14 bases line up with TRBD2. The CDR3 has 17 amino acids. Germline V CDR1 and CDR2: SGDLS, YYNGEE. V lost 0 bases, J lost 7 bases, and 6 bases stayed unmatched. CDR3 in amino acids: CASSVGRLAGGGNEQFF. CDR3 nucleotide sequence: TGTGCCAGCAGCGTAGGGAGACTAGCGGGAGGGGGTAATGAGCAGTTCTTC. The full variable domain, rest sourced from reference TRBV9 and TRBJ2-1, is DSGVTQTPKHLITATGQRVTLRCSPRSGDLSVYWYQQSLDQGLQFLIQYYNGEERAKGNILERFSAQQFPDLHSELNLSSLELGDSALYFCASSVGRLAGGGNEQFFGPGTRLTVL.

The chain links TRBV28 to TRBJ2-7, with D possibly being TRBD1 (5 bases). Trimming removed 10 bases from V and 2 bases from J, with 18 bases in between. The germline V gene has CDR1 MDHEN and CDR2 SYDVKM. This CDR3 has 14 amino acids. This chain's CDR3 is CATLPGPNPYEQYF. The CDR3, as DNA: TGTGCCACCCTTCCAGGGCCGAATCCCTACGAGCAGTACTTC.

This clone was detected only once. The CDR3 DNA is TGTGCCAGCATGTGGAGTCTTACAGATACGCAGTATTTT. Translation: CASMWSLTDTQYF. V and J are TRBV6-5 and TRBJ2-3; no definite D call. CDR1 MNHEY and CDR2 SVGAGI come from the germline V gene. V was trimmed by 7 bases and J by 3 bases, leaving 11 bases between them. The CDR3 runs 13 residues.

The chain couples TRBV28 to TRBJ2-2, with 13 nucleotides matching TRBD2. Germline CDR1 MDHEN, CDR2 SYDVKM. J lost 9 bases, V lost 5 bases, and 6 bases had no gene match. The CDR3 contains 15 residues. The CDR3 sequence: CASSPPGLAGRELFF. In nucleotides, the CDR3 is TGTGCCAGCAGTCCCCCGGGACTAGCGGGACGGGAGCTGTTTTTT.

The chain links TRBV7-2 to TRBJ1-2; a weak D match, TRBD1 (5 bases). Germline CDR1 reads SGHTA; CDR2 reads FQGNSA. This CDR3 is built from 16 residues. V lost 5 bases and J 1 base, leaving 17 bases between the germline ends. The CDR3 bases are TGTGCCAGCAGCCAACATGGGGCAGGAAATAACTATGGCTACACCTTC. This codes for CASSQHGAGNNYGYTF.

The rearrangement joins TRBV18 to TRBJ2-1, with D possibly matching TRBD2 (6 bases). The CDR3 is 13 amino acids. Germline assignment: CDR1 KGHSH and CDR2 LQKENI. Trimming removed 4 bases at V and 10 bases at J, with 14 bases between. The CDR3: CASSLGLSGEQFF. In DNA, the CDR3 is TGTGCCAGCTCACTGGGGCTGAGCGGGGAGCAGTTCTTC.

V and J are TRBV30 and TRBJ2-5; 14 nucleotides align to TRBD2. The ends lost 4 bases at V and 7 bases at J; junction bases unmatched: 5. The CDR3 has 14 amino acids. Germline assignment: CDR1 GTSNPN and CDR2 SVGIG (reference sequence). DNA of the CDR3: TGTGCCTGGAAAGGGACTAGCGGGAGTGTGACCCAGTACTTC. It translates to CAWKGTSGSVTQYF.

The genes are TRBV5-1 and TRBJ1-1; D remains ambiguous. CDR1 is SGHRS, CDR2 YFSETQ, per germline. V lost 1 base and J 5 bases, leaving 15 bases between the germline ends. The CDR3 consists of 15 residues. The CDR3 DNA is TGCGCCAGCAGCTTGAGGTCAGGCCCCTCTACTGAAGCTTTCTTT. Translating it yields CASSLRSGPSTEAFF.

The chain employs TRBV6-6 and TRBJ2-7; a weak D match, TRBD1 (6 bases). Germline CDR1 is MNHNY and CDR2 is SVGAGI (reference sequence). The CDR3 loop spans 13 amino acids. V shed 6 bases and J shed 3 bases, with 12 bases lying between them. The CDR3 sequence: CASRYRDNYEQYF. The CDR3, as DNA: TGTGCCAGCAGATACCGGGACAACTACGAGCAGTACTTC.

The chain carries TRBV15 and TRBJ2-7; TRBD1 agrees at 7 bases. The CDR3 totals 14 residues. Trimming cost V 4 bases and J 3 bases; bases outside gene matches: 6. CDR1 and CDR2 from the germline V gene are LNHNV and YYDKDF (reference sequence). The CDR3 coding sequence is TGTGCCACCAGCATAGGGACAGTGGGCTACGAGCAGTACTTC. It codes for CATSIGTVGYEQYF.

This chain uses TRBV11-3 with TRBJ2-7; the D gene is possibly TRBD1 (6 bases). Germline V gene sequence: CDR1 SGHNT, CDR2 YENEEA. V was trimmed by 5 bases and J by 2 bases, leaving 13 bases between them. The CDR3 is 14 residues long. CDR3 residues: CASSHRTVPYEQYF. CDR3 coding DNA: TGTGCCAGCAGCCACCGGACAGTTCCCTACGAGCAGTACTTC.

In this sample, this clone turned up once. V and J are TRBV28 and TRBJ2-5; D is ambiguous. The V gene lost 1 base and the J gene lost 5 bases, with 5 bases spanning the gap. The length of the CDR3 is 12 residues. The germline V gene encodes CDR1 MDHEN and CDR2 SYDVKM. CDR3: CASSLFYETQYF. The CDR3 coding sequence is TGTGCCAGCAGTTTATTTTATGAGACCCAGTACTTC.

The rearrangement joins TRBV7-2 to TRBJ1-4; a possible D gene is TRBD1 (5 bases). This CDR3 contains 16 residues. V dropped 2 bases and J dropped 0 bases, with 10 bases sitting between them. Germline loops: CDR1 SGHTA, CDR2 FQGNSA. DNA for the CDR3: TGTGCCAGCAGCTTAAGACAGATAGCAACTAATGAAAAACTGTTTTTT. It encodes CASSLRQIATNEKLFF.

CDR3 amino acids: CASSLGGTATDTQYF. CDR3 bases: TGTGCCAGCAGCTTGGGCGGGACCGCCACAGATACGCAGTATTTT. V usage is TRBV5-4 and J usage is TRBJ2-3; D is possibly TRBD2 (6 bases). The CDR3 is 15 amino acids. The germline V gene has CDR1 SGHNT and CDR2 YYREEE (reference sequence). The V gene lost 0 bases and the J gene lost 2 bases, with 10 bases spanning the gap.

This clone was seen a handful of times. The chain is built from TRBV6-1 and TRBJ1-1; the match to TRBD1 covers 8 bases. The CDR3 extends over 14 amino acids. The germline V gene has CDR1 MNHNS and CDR2 SASEGT. J gave up 6 bases and V 1 base, and 4 bases lay outside the gene matches. For the CDR3, the DNA is TGTGCCAGCAGTGAAGGGACAGGGAGGGCTGAAGCTTTCTTT. It codes for CASSEGTGRAEAFF.

The chain uses TRBV19 and TRBJ1-2; 7 bases agree with TRBD1. The J segment lost 4 bases and the V segment lost 4 bases, leaving 6 bases of the junction unmatched. CDR3 size: 14 residues. Germline values: CDR1 LNHDA, CDR2 SQIVND (reference sequence). CDR3 residues: CASSTRQGSYGYTF. CDR3 DNA: TGTGCCAGTAGTACCAGACAGGGCAGCTATGGCTACACCTTC.

This sequence joins TRBV4-1 and TRBJ2-6; D gene uncertain. The V end was cut by 2 bases, the J end by 2 bases, with 7 bases between. CDR1 and CDR2 from the germline V gene are MGHRA and YSYEKL. The CDR3 runs to 15 residues. The CDR3 loop reads CASSQFSAGANVLTF. The CDR3, as DNA: TGCGCCAGCAGCCAATTCTCCGCTGGGGCCAACGTCCTGACTTTC.